The text below deals with one TCR beta chain. The target antigen is unknown. The record originates from a study of OX40 agonist ivuxolimab in advanced cancers. On the study more broadly: Participants averaged roughly 60 years of age (range roughly 23 to 90) and were around 80% male.

Assay used: immunoSEQ multiplex PCR; TCRdb lists only in-frame clones, some missing. Among more than 45,000 clones listed, around four fifths were seen once. General study results and limits: The authors also found low normalized T-cell clonal expansion in some nonresponders. Average numbers of expanded clones were greater in CD8+ T cells than in CD4+. Both CD4+ and CD8+ T cell populations in blood had undergone clonal expansion by week 6 at 0.1 to 3.0 mg/kg.

The receptor's source is an adult with an advanced solid tumor such as melanoma, head and neck, liver or kidney cancer. This specimen was CD4+ or CD8+ T cells sorted from blood, taken in a trial of the OX40 agonist ivuxolimab.

For the CDR3, the DNA is TGCGCCAGCAGCCAAGAAGGAGAGGGCAGGAAAGAAAAACTGTTTTTT. It is translated as CASSQEGEGRKEKLFF. The genes are TRBV4-1 and TRBJ1-4; no clear D gene. Trimming pared 0 bases from V and 8 bases from J, leaving 16 bases between. This CDR3 is 16 amino acids long. CDR1 MGHRA and CDR2 YSYEKL come from the germline V gene.